This TCR beta chain comes out of a study of T cell responses to AZD1222 COVID-19 vaccine. Germline lookup yields CDR1 KGHSH and CDR2 LQKENI. The J segment lost 3 bases and the V segment lost 8 bases, leaving 7 bases of the junction unmatched. The CDR3 spans 13 residues. Sequencing used immunoSEQ multiplex PCR; TCRdb keeps in-frame clones, though not all of them. The table includes some 120,000 clones, 92% detected once. The sample consisted of peripheral blood, taken on day 0 of AZD1222 vaccination. V is TRBV18 and J is TRBJ2-7; 7 nucleotides line up with TRBD1. The TCR originated in an adult in good health. CDR3 region: CASTRGTDYEQYF. The CDR3 DNA reads TGTGCCAGCACCCGTGGGACAGACTACGAGCAGTACTTC.